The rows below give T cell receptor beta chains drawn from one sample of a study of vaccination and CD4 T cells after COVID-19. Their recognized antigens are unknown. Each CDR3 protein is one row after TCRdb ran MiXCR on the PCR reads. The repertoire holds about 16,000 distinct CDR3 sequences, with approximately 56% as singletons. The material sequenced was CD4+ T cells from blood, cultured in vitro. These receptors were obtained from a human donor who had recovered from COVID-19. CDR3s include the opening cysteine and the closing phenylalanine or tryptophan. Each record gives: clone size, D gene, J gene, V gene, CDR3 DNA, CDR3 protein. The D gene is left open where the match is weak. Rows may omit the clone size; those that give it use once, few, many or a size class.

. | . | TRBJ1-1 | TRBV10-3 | TGTGCCATCGGAGGGAGCGGGCGCGCTGAAGCTTTCTTT | CAIGGSGRAEAFF
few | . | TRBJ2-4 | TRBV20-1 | TGCAGTGCTAGAGATGGGACATTAAGCGGGAACATTCAGTACTTC | CSARDGTLSGNIQYF
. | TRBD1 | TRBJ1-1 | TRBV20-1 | TGCAGTGCTTCCCGGGACAGGGGTAACACTGAAGCTTTCTTT | CSASRDRGNTEAFF
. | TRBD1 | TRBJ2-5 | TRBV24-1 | TGTGCCACCAGTGACCGCGGACAGGGCAGGGAGACCCAGTACTTC | CATSDRGQGRETQYF
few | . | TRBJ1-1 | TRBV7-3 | TGTGCCAGCAGCCTGGACGGCCTTGAAGCTTTCTTT | CASSLDGLEAFF
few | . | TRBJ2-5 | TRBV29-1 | TGCAGCGTTGGAGTGGACCCCGTTTTAGGGGCCCAGTACTTC | CSVGVDPVLGAQYF
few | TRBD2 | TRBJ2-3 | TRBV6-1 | TGTGCCAGCGGACGGACTAGCGGCAATACGCAGTATTTT | CASGRTSGNTQYF
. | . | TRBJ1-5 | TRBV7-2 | TGTGCCAGCAGCTTAGCCAATCAGCCCCAGCATTTT | CASSLANQPQHF
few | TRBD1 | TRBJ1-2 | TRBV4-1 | TGCGCCAGCAGCCAACCCATAGGGGGCCCAACCTATAACTATGGCTACACCTTC | CASSQPIGGPTYNYGYTF
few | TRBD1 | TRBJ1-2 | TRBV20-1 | TGCAGTGCCCCACCCAGGGGGGGGCCCGTCAACTATGGCTACACCTTC | CSAPPRGGPVNYGYTF
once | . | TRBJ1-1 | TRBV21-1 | TGTGCCAGCAGCAAGCCATCGGACAGAATAGCTTTCTTT | CASSKPSDRIAFF
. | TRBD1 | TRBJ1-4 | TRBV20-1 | TGCAGTGCTGCCGGGACAGGGGGGGAAAAACTGTTTTTT | CSAAGTGGEKLFF
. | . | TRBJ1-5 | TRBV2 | TGTGCCAGCAGCCACAGGGAATTTTGGCAGCCCCAGCATTTT | CASSHREFWQPQHF
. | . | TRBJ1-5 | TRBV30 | TGTGCCTGGAGTGTTCGGGACAATCAGCCCCAGCATTTT | CAWSVRDNQPQHF
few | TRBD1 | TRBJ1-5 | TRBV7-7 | TGTGCTAGCAGCAGTCGACAGGGGGCGAGACAGCCCCAGCATTTT | CASSSRQGARQPQHF
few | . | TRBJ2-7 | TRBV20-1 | TGCAGTGCCCGAGTCAGGGGAGGGACTTACGAGCAGTACTTC | CSARVRGGTYEQYF
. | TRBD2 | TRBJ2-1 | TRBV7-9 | TGTGCCAGCAGCCCGACGGGGGTTAGCGGGAGCCGCGGAGAGCAGTTCTTC | CASSPTGVSGSRGEQFF
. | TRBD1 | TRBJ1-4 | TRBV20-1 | TGCAGTGCTACAAGGACAGGGGATGAAAAACTGTTTTTT | CSATRTGDEKLFF
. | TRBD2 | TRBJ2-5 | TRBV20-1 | TGCAGTGCCCCCACGGCGGGGGGACACCAAGAGACCCAGTACTTC | CSAPTAGGHQETQYF